The sequence of this TCR beta chain was determined in a study of vaccination effects on CD4 cells after COVID-19. Turning to the study itself: Either the mRNA-1273 or the BNT162b2 vaccine was given to participants as two doses.

Antigen-specific CD4+ T cells were first expanded with viral peptide pools by the ViraFEST assay and only then sequenced. After roughly eleven days in culture, the CD4+ T cells were isolated. Each vaccine recipient was nucleocapsid antibody negative and had no prior SARS-CoV-2 infection. Clones were sequenced by immunoSEQ multiplex PCR, and TCRdb holds only the in-frame ones, with some missing. This table holds more than 20,000 clones, just under 75% found once. Germline loops: CDR1 SGHRS, CDR2 YFSETQ. Germline trimming cut 0 bases from V and 1 base from J; bases unmatched to any gene: 8. This CDR3 spans 17 amino acids. With regard to this clone: The antigen is undetermined.

The rearrangement links TRBV5-1 to TRBJ2-3, with 7 bases lining up with TRBD2. The receptor's source is a human donor who received a COVID-19 vaccine. The specimen comprised CD4+ T cells from PBMCs cultured with SARS-CoV-2 spike peptides, sampled before COVID-19 vaccination. CDR3 in DNA: TGCGCCAGCAGCTTGGATTGGGCGGGAGTCGGCACAGATACGCAGTATTTT. Translated, it gives CASSLDWAGVGTDTQYF. Using reference TRBV5-1 and TRBJ2-3 for the parts outside the CDR3, the full variable domain is KAGVTQTPRYLIKTRGQQVTLSCSPISGHRSVSWYQQTPGQGLQFLFEYFSETQRNKGNFPGRFSGRQFSNSRSEMNVSTLELGDSALYLCASSLDWAGVGTDTQYFGPGTRLTVL.